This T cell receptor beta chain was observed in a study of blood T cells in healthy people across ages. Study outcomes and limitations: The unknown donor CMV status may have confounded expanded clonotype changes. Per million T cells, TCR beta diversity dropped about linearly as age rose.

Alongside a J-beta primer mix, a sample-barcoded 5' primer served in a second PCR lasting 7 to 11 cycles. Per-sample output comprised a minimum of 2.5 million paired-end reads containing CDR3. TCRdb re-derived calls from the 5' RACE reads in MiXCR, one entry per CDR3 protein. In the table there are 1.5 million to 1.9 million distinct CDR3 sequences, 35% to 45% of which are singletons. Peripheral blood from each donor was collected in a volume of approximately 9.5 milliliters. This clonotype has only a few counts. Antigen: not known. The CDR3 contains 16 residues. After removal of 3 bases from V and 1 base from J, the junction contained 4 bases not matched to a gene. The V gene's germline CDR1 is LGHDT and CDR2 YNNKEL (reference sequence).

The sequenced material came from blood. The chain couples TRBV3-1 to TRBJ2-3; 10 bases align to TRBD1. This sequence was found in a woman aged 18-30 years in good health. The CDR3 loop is CASSHRQGAGTDTQYF. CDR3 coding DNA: TGTGCCAGCAGCCACCGACAGGGGGCCGGCACAGATACGCAGTATTTT.